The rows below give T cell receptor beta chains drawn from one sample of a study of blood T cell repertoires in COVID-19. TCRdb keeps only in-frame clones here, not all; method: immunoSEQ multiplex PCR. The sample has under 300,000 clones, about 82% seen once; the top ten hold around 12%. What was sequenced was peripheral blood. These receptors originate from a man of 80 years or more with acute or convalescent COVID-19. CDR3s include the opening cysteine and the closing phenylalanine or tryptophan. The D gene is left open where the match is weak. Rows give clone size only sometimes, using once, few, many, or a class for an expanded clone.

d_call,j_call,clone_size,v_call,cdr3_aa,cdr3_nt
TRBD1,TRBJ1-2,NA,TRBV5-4,CASIQGDKDGYTF,TGTGCCAGCATCCAGGGGGATAAAGATGGCTACACCTTC
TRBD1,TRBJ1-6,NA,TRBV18,CASSPGTGGNSPLHF,TGTGCCAGCTCACCAGGGACAGGGGGGAATTCACCCCTCCACTTT
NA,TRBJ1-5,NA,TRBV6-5,CASRENSNQPQHF,TGTGCCAGCAGGGAGAATAGCAATCAGCCCCAGCATTTT
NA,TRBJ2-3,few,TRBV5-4,CASSLGQAPPDTQYF,TGTGCCAGCAGCTTGGGGCAGGCCCCGCCAGATACGCAGTATTTT
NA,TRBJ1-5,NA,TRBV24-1,CATKRGADQPQHF,TGTGCCACCAAACGGGGGGCCGATCAGCCCCAGCATTTT
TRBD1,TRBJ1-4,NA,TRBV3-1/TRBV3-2,CASSQGQGKWEKLFF,TGTGCCAGCAGCCAGGGACAGGGCAAATGGGAAAAACTGTTTTTT
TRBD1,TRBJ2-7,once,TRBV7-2,CASSSPGQGTTYEQYF,TGTGCCAGCAGCTCGCCGGGACAGGGGACTACCTACGAGCAGTACTTC
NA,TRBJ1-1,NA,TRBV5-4,CASSAGGHSNTEAFF,TGTGCCAGCAGCGCAGGTGGACACTCGAACACTGAAGCTTTCTTT
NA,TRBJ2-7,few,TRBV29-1,CSVGTAYYEQYF,TGCAGCGTTGGCACAGCCTACTACGAGCAGTACTTC
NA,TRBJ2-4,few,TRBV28,CASSSLGSMPIQYF,TGTGCCAGCAGTTCCCTCGGGAGCATGCCGATTCAGTACTTC
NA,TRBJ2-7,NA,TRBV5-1,CASSLSGSSYEQYF,TGCGCCAGCAGCTTGAGCGGAAGCTCCTACGAGCAGTACTTC
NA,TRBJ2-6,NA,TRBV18,CASLQLISGANVLTF,TGTGCCAGCCTTCAACTGATCTCTGGGGCCAACGTCCTGACTTTC
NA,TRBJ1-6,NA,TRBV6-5,CASSLSGQNSPLHF,TGTGCCAGCAGTTTATCTGGACAAAATTCACCCCTCCACTTT
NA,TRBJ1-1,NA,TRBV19,CASSVRGLGQRLDTEAFF,TGTGCCAGTAGTGTTCGAGGACTCGGACAGCGCTTAGACACTGAAGCTTTCTTT
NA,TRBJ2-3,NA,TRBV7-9,CASSLAGGRTDTQYF,TGTGCCAGCAGCTTAGCCGGGGGTCGCACAGATACGCAGTATTTT
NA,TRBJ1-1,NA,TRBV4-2,CASSQDRGNTEAFF,TGTGCCAGCAGCCAAGATCGAGGGAACACTGAAGCTTTCTTT
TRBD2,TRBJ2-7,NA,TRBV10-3,CAITEGSGRSYEQYF,TGTGCCATCACCGAGGGTAGCGGGAGGTCTTACGAGCAGTACTTC
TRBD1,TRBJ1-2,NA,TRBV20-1,CSAIGQGGYTF,TGCAGTGCTATAGGACAGGGCGGCTACACCTTC
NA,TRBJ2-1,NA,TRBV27,CASRPVSTRGGFF,TGTGCCAGCAGACCGGTGTCGACGCGAGGGGGGTTCTTC
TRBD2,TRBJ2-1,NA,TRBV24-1,CATRGLAGGQFF,TGTGCCACCAGGGGACTAGCGGGGGGGCAATTCTTC
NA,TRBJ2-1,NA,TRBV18,CASSPRLGNEQFF,TGTGCCAGCTCACCGAGGCTTGGAAATGAGCAGTTCTTC
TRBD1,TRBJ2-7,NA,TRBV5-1,CASTEGQALAYEQYF,TGCGCCAGCACCGAGGGACAGGCCTTAGCCTACGAGCAGTACTTC